This T cell receptor beta chain was captured in a study of tumor-infiltrating lymphocytes in primary liver carcinoma. For the study at large: Sample counts of productive TCRbeta reads spanned roughly 3.5 to 8 million; these counts were similar across tissue types.

Investigators took RNA and DNA out together from about 19-30 mg of unsorted bulk tissue. Patients underwent surgical resection for primary liver carcinoma. The V gene end was trimmed by 4 bases and the J gene end by 1 base; junction bases not matched to a gene: 6. CDR3 size: 16 residues. The germline V gene encodes CDR1 MDHEN and CDR2 SYDVKM. Starting from around 0.45 ug of total RNA, TCR beta cDNA was produced with a primer in the constant region. Three rounds of nested multiplex PCR with slightly modified ARM-PCR produced TCR beta libraries. Rounds one and two of PCR, each of 10 to 11 cycles, were primed with TRBV1-TRBV30 forward primers and a C-beta reverse primer. TCRdb processed the multiplex PCR reads anew with MiXCR; each CDR3 protein has one entry. The table records roughly 120,000 distinct CDR3 sequences, 60% to 75% of them present only once. This clonotype was found a few times. What it binds is not known.

Overall study results and limits: Top-250-clone fractions were significantly higher in tumors than in blood (p = 0.039).

The TCR sequence derives from an older woman with primary liver carcinoma and hepatitis B virus infection. The chain links TRBV28 to TRBJ1-1; 10 bases match TRBD1. Sequencing was performed on liver tumor tissue from sampling region 3. Subset of the sample: tumor region T3, left-lateral pole. The CDR3 DNA reads as TGTGCCAGCAGTTCAAGCGACAGGGGGCCGAACACTGAAGCTTTCTTT. Its protein product is CASSSSDRGPNTEAFF.